Below are 14 T cell receptor beta chains sequenced from a single sample in a study of T cells in localized non-small cell lung cancer (dated by TCRdb to about 2020). Libraries came from the immunoSEQ multiplex PCR assay. Held by TCRdb, this immuneACCESS table contains in-frame sequences only and omits some clones. Under half of the omission traces to an unresolved V gene where checked; the cause of the rest is unknown. This sample holds roughly 38,000 clones; around nine tenths were observed only once. Together, the top ten hold about 2.5% of the sample. The sample in question was peripheral blood, obtained before any cancer treatment. The receptors were gathered from a woman aged 35 to 70 with stage I lung adenocarcinoma.

J is TRBJ2-1 and V is TRBV10-2; tentatively, D is TRBD1 (5 bases). V was pared by 6 bases and J by 15 bases, with 24 bases between. Per the germline V gene, CDR1 is WSHSY and CDR2 is SAAADI. CDR3 length equals 14 residues. The CDR3 DNA is TGCGCCAGCAGGACAGACAGTAGGGAAATCGGTCTGTTCTTC. Residues: CASRTDSREIGLFF.

The rearrangement uses TRBV28 and TRBJ1-2; D is uncertain. CDR1 is MDHEN, CDR2 SYDVKM, per germline. The CDR3 covers 13 residues. With 1 base removed from V and 7 bases from J, the gap between germline ends came to 10 bases. As DNA, the CDR3 is TGTGCCAGCAGTTTATCTGGTGGGTCTGGCTACACCTTC. Amino acids: CASSLSGGSGYTF.

The genes are TRBV11-3 and TRBJ2-6, with 8 bases that match TRBD1. This CDR3 has 14 residues. From germline, CDR1 is SGHNT and CDR2 YENEEA. The junction had 7 bases not matched to a gene; V was cut back by 0 bases and J by 15 bases. The CDR3 DNA reads TGTGCCAGCAGCTTAGATGGGGCCCAGGGGGCCCTGACTTTC. It is translated as CASSLDGAQGALTF.

This clone was seen only once. The V gene is TRBV19, the J gene TRBJ2-7, with D tentatively TRBD1 (7 bases). Germline loops: CDR1 LNHDA, CDR2 SQIVND (reference sequence). The germline V and J ends were trimmed by 5 bases and 4 bases, with 18 bases remaining between them. The CDR3 runs 15 residues. CDR3 DNA sequence: TGTGCCAGTAGTCCTCCAGGGGGACTGATTTACGAGCAGTACTTC. Protein product: CASSPPGGLIYEQYF.

This sequence joins TRBV5-1 and TRBJ2-2; 11 bases fit TRBD2. V lost 5 bases to trimming and J lost 1 base; unmatched junction nucleotides: 4. The germline CDR1 and CDR2 sequences are SGHRS and YFSETQ. CDR3 length: 16 amino acids. The CDR3 region is CASRLGTSGNTGELFF. CDR3 bases: TGCGCCAGCAGATTAGGGACTAGCGGGAACACCGGGGAGCTGTTTTTT. The full variable domain, rest sourced from reference TRBV5-1 and TRBJ2-2, is KAGVTQTPRYLIKTRGQQVTLSCSPISGHRSVSWYQQTPGQGLQFLFEYFSETQRNKGNFPGRFSGRQFSNSRSEMNVSTLELGDSALYLCASRLGTSGNTGELFFGEGSRLTVL.

DNA for the CDR3: TGTGCCAGCAGACCCGACAGACTGAACACCGGGGAGCTGTTTTTT. Its translation: CASRPDRLNTGELFF. The J gene is TRBJ2-2, the V gene TRBV6-5; D possibly corresponds to TRBD1 (5 bases). The CDR3 length is 15 residues. Between the trimmed V and J ends, which lost 6 bases and 1 base, there was a span of 12 bases. The germline V gene has CDR1 MNHEY and CDR2 SVGAGI.

Written as DNA, the CDR3 is TGCGCCAGCAGCTCGAGGGGTACGCAGTATTTT. It translates to CASSSRGTQYF. This chain joins TRBV4-1 and TRBJ2-3; D could derive from TRBD1 or TRBD2 (5 bases each). The CDR3 has 11 amino acids. CDR1 MGHRA and CDR2 YSYEKL come from the germline V gene. Between the trimmed V and J ends, which lost 5 bases and 8 bases, there was a span of 8 bases.

V and J are TRBV18 and TRBJ1-5, with a possible D match to TRBD1 (5 bases). The V end was cut by 0 bases, the J end by 2 bases, with 11 bases between. Germline assignment: CDR1 KGHSH and CDR2 LQKENI. This CDR3 region has 16 residues. CDR3 nucleotides: TGTGCCAGCTCACCACCGGGTGGGGGTGGCAATCAGCCCCAGCATTTT. It encodes CASSPPGGGGNQPQHF.

V and J are TRBV5-8 and TRBJ2-2, with unresolved D. Germline CDR1 reads SGHTS; CDR2 reads YDEGEE. This CDR3 comprises 15 residues. V lost 4 bases to trimming and J lost 6 bases, with 16 bases between them. CDR3 nucleotide sequence: TGTGCCAGCAGCCAGCCCTCGGGCTGGGCCGGGGAGCTGTTTTTT. Residues: CASSQPSGWAGELFF.

This rearrangement joins TRBV5-4 to TRBJ2-7; D may match TRBD1 or TRBD2 (5 bases each). Germline values: CDR1 SGHNT, CDR2 YYREEE (reference sequence). The germline V and J ends were trimmed by 4 bases and 5 bases, with 13 bases remaining between them. The CDR3 covers 13 residues. CDR3 in DNA: TGTGCCAGCAGCCGGGACCCTACGAACGAGCAGTACTTC. Translating gives CASSRDPTNEQYF.

The J gene is TRBJ1-1, the V gene TRBV5-6; tentative D call: TRBD1 (5 bases). The CDR3 covers 14 residues. Per the germline V gene, CDR1 is SGHDT and CDR2 is YYEEEE. V was shortened by 3 bases and J by 2 bases, with 11 bases between the two germline ends. The CDR3 DNA sequence: TGTGCCAGCAGCTGGGGGGGACCCAACACTGAAGCTTTCTTT. This translates into CASSWGGPNTEAFF. Based on the CDR3 plus reference TRBV5-6 and TRBJ1-1, the full variable domain is DAGVTQSPTHLIKTRGQQVTLRCSPKSGHDTVSWYQQALGQGPQFIFQYYEEEERQRGNFPDRFSGHQFPNYSSELNVNALLLGDSALYLCASSWGGPNTEAFFGQGTRLTVV.

The CDR3 nucleotides are TGTGCCAGCAGTCAGGGGACTAGCGGCGAGCAGTACTTC. It yields the protein CASSQGTSGEQYF. The V call is TRBV11-3, the J call TRBJ2-7; 11 positions agree with TRBD2. The CDR3 is 13 residues long. Losses at the gene ends were 6 bases for V and 6 bases for J; bases not matched to a gene: 4. Germline V gene data show CDR1 as SGHNT and CDR2 as YENEEA.

The chain has TRBV10-3 and TRBJ2-2; D not certain. Germline CDR1 ENHRY, CDR2 SYGVKD. The V gene lost 5 bases and the J gene lost 4 bases, with 8 bases spanning the gap. The CDR3 length is 13 residues. The DNA for the CDR3 is TGTGCCATCAGTCCGGGCATCACCGGGGAGCTGTTTTTT. Its translation: CAISPGITGELFF.

This chain uses TRBV7-2 with TRBJ2-7; D not resolved. Trimming stripped 4 bases from V and 1 base from J, with 14 bases between. The CDR3 has 15 amino acids. The germline V gene encodes CDR1 SGHTA and CDR2 FQGNSA. Here the CDR3 DNA reads TGTGCCAGCAGCTCGAGGACGGGTGCGTCCTACGAGCAGTACTTC. Its translation: CASSSRTGASYEQYF. The full variable domain, completed using reference TRBV7-2 and TRBJ2-7, is GAGVSQSPSNKVTEKGKDVELRCDPISGHTALYWYRQSLGQGLEFLIYFQGNSAPDKSGLPSDRFSAERTGGSVSTLTIQRTQQEDSAVYLCASSSRTGASYEQYFGPGTRLTVT.